The clone carrying this TCR beta chain appeared many times. The data are from a study of CD8 T cells in ankylosing spondylitis. TCRdb passed the 5' RACE reads through MiXCR, listing each CDR3 protein once. Here the sample spans roughly 250,000 distinct CDR3 sequences, around 9.1% being singletons. V dropped 8 bases and J dropped 10 bases, with 17 bases sitting between them. Looked up from germline, CDR1 is SGHTA and CDR2 is FQGNSA. CDR3 length equals 12 residues. The chain employs TRBV7-2 and TRBJ2-5; D is tentatively TRBD1 or TRBD2 (5 bases each). The source of this sequence is a male donor with ankylosing spondylitis or in good health (not recorded which). Sequencing was done on a sample of blood, either unsorted or a sorted T cell fraction (not recorded which). The CDR3 nucleotides read TGTGCCAGCGGACATGCTGGACGGGGCCAGTACTTC. Residues: CASGHAGRGQYF.